This T cell receptor (beta chain) was identified during a study of spatial heterogeneity in lung cancer. Study outcomes and limitations: Among blood samples, ubiquitous expanded tumor TCRs appeared more at resection than at follow-up.

Germline CDR1 is SGHTA and CDR2 is FQGTGA. CDR3 size: 15 residues. V gave up 4 bases and J gave up 2 bases; unmatched junction bases: 6. In this sample, this clonotype turned up a few times. Its antigen remains unknown. Time point denoted: blood at routine non-recurrence follow-up after resection. A distinct unique molecular identifier was carried by each TCR cDNA molecule. TCRdb re-called the 5' RACE reads with MiXCR, one entry per CDR3 protein. The sample yields approximately 70,000 distinct CDR3 sequences, about 8.2% seen once. The gene calls are TRBV7-3 and TRBJ2-7; 9 bases are a match to TRBD1. The sequences come from PBMCs, collected at follow-up. This receptor was identified in a female donor with early-stage non-small cell lung cancer. In nucleotides, the CDR3 is TGTGCCAGCAGCTCCTCCGGGACAGGGCCCTACGAGCAGTACTTC. Residues: CASSSSGTGPYEQYF.